Sequencing of this T cell receptor beta chain was carried out in a study of cytomegalovirus exposure and HLA in healthy donors. Study-wide points: Some segments of the V type, notably TRBV6-2 and TRBV6-3, were excluded as indistinguishable.

This CDR3 has 18 residues. V lost 1 base, J lost 2 bases, and 8 bases stayed unmatched. This clone came up a few times. The antigen is undetermined. The PCR made use of 60 Vbeta and 13 Jbeta primers. Data came from immunoSEQ multiplex PCR; TCRdb stores just in-frame clones and leaves some out. The sample records approximately 150,000 clones, about four fifths being singletons. V usage is TRBV23-1 and J usage is TRBJ2-3; TRBD2 matches 11 bases. TRBV23-1 is placed among ORFs of uncertain function. Sequencing used PBMCs. The clonotype originates from a man between 25 and 39 years old in good health and CMV-seropositive. The DNA of the CDR3 is TGCGCCAGCAGTCAATACCCGGGACTAGCGGACTTCACAGATACGCAGTATTTT. Its translation: CASSQYPGLADFTDTQYF.